This TCR beta chain was sequenced in a study of vaccination and CD4 T cells after COVID-19. Study context: Cultures serving as controls received a peptide pool (CEFX or HIV-1 Nef) or no peptide.

The Oncomine TCR Beta short-read assay sequenced DNA from cultured CD4+ T cells. One entry per CDR3 protein results from TCRdb running MiXCR on the PCR reads. The table lists roughly 14,000 distinct CDR3 sequences, roughly 50% of them singletons. The germline V gene encodes CDR1 KGHDR and CDR2 SFDVKD. With 3 bases clipped from V and 4 bases from J, the junction kept 8 bases outside the gene matches. The CDR3 is made up of 16 amino acids. Stated treatment: roughly ten-day PBMC culture with coronavirus spike peptide pools or control peptides (ViraFEST assay). PCR positivity was dated March to December 2020, before US Alpha, Beta and Delta variants. This clonotype showed up just a few times. Its cognate antigen is unknown.

This rearrangement joins TRBV24-1 to TRBJ1-5, with 7 bases lining up with TRBD1. This receptor was identified in a human donor who had recovered from COVID-19. This specimen was CD4+ T cells from blood, cultured in vitro, taken before SARS-CoV-2 vaccination. CDR3: CATSDTTGDFNQPQHF. DNA of the CDR3: TGTGCCACCAGTGATACTACAGGGGACTTTAATCAGCCCCAGCATTTT.